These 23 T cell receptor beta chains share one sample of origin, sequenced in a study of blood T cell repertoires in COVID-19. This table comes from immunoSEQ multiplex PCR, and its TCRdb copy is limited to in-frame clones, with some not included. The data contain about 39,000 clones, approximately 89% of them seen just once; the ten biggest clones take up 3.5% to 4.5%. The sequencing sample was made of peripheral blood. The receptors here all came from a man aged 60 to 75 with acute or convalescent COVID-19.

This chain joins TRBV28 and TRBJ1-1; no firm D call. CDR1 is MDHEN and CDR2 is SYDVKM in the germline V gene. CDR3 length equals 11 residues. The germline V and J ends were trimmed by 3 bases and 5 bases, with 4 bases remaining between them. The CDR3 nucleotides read TGTGCCAGCAGTTTCGGTACTGAAGCTTTCTTT. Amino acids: CASSFGTEAFF.

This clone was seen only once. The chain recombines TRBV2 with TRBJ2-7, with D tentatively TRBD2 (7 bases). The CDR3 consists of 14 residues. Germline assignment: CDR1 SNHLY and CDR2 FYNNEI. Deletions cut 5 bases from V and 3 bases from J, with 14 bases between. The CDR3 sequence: CASSTPGGHYEQYF. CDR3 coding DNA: TGTGCCAGCAGTACCCCGGGGGGCCACTACGAGCAGTACTTC.

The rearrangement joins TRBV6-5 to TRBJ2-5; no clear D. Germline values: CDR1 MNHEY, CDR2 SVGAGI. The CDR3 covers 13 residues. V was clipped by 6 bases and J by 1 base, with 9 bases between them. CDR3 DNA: TGTGCCAGCAGAACCGGTCTCCAAGAGACCCAGTACTTC. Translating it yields CASRTGLQETQYF.

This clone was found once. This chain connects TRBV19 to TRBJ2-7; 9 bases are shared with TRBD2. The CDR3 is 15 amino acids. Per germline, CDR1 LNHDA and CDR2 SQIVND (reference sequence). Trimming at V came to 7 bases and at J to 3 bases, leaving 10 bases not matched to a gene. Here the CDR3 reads CASKAAGGVGYEQYF. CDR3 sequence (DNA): TGTGCCAGTAAGGCAGCGGGGGGTGTGGGCTACGAGCAGTACTTC.

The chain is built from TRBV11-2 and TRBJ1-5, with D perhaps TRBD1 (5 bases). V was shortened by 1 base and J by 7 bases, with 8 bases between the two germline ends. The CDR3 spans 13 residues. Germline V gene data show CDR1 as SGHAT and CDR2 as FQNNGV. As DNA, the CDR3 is TGTGCCAGCAGCTTAGCCGGGGGACAGCCCCAGCATTTT. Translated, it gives CASSLAGGQPQHF.

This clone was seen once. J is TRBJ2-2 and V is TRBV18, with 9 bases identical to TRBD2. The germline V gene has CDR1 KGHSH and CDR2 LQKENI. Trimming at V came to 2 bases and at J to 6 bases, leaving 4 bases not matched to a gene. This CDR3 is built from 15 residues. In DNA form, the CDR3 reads TGTGCCAGCTCACCATATAGCGGGAGTGCCGGGGAGCTGTTTTTT. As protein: CASSPYSGSAGELFF.

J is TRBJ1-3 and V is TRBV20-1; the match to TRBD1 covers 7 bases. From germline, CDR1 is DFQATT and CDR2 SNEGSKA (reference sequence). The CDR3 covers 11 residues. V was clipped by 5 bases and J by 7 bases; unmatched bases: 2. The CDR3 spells CSADRENTIYF. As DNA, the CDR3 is TGCAGTGCTGACAGGGAGAACACCATATATTTT.

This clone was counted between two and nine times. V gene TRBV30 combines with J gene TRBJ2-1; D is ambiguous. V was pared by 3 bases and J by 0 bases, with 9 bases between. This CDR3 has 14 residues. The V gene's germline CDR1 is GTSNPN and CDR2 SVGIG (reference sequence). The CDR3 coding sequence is TGTGCCTGGAGCTCTAGTCCCTCCTACAATGAGCAGTTCTTC. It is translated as CAWSSSPSYNEQFF.

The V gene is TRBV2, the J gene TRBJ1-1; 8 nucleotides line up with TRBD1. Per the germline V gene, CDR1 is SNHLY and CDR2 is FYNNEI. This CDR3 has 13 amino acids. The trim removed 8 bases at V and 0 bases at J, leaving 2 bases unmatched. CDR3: CASRQGLNTEAFF. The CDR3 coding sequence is TGTGCCAGCCGACAGGGGTTGAACACTGAAGCTTTCTTT.

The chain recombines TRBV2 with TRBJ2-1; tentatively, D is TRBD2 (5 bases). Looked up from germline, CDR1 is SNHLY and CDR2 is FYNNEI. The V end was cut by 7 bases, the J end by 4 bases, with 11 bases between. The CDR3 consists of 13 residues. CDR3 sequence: CASTWTEYNEQFF. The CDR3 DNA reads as TGTGCCAGCACCTGGACTGAGTACAATGAGCAGTTCTTC.

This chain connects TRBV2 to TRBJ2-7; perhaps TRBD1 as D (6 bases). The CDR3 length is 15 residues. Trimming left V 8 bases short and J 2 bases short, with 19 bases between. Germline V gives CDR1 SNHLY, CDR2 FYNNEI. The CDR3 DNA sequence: TGTGCCAGCGGGTCAGGGGTTTTACAAACCTACGAGCAGTACTTC. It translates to CASGSGVLQTYEQYF.

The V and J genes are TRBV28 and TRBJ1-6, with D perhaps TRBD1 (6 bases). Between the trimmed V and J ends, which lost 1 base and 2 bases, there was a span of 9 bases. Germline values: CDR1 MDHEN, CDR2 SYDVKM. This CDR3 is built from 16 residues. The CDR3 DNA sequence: TGTGCCAGCAGTTTATTCAGGGGAGCCTATAATTCACCCCTCCACTTT. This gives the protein CASSLFRGAYNSPLHF.

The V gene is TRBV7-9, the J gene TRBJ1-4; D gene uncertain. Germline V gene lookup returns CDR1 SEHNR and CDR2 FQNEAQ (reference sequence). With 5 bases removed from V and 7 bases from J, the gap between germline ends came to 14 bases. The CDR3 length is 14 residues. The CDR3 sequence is CASSPGGRGEKLFF. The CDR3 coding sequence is TGTGCCAGCAGCCCCGGCGGCCGTGGTGAAAAACTGTTTTTT.

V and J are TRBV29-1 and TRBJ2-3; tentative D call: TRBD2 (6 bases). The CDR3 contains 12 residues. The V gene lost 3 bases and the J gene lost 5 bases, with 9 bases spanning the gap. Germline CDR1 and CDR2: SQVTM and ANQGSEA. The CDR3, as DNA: TGCAGCGTTGAGGGGGGACGAGATACGCAGTATTTT. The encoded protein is CSVEGGRDTQYF.

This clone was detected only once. CDR3 loop: CASSYRVAGNSPLHF. The DNA for the CDR3 is TGTGCCAGCAGTTACCGGGTAGCGGGCAATTCACCCCTCCACTTT. The chain is built from TRBV6-5 and TRBJ1-6; D unclear. Germline-derived CDR1 and CDR2 are MNHEY and SVGAGI. The ends were cut back, 2 bases at V and 7 bases at J, with 12 bases in the middle. The CDR3 has 15 residues.

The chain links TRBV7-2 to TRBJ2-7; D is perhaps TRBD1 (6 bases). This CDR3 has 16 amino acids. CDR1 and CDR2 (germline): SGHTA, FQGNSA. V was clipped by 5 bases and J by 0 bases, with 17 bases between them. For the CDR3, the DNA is TGTGCCAGCAGCCCTAGGGCCCCCAGGGGCTCCTACGAGCAGTACTTC. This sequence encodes CASSPRAPRGSYEQYF.

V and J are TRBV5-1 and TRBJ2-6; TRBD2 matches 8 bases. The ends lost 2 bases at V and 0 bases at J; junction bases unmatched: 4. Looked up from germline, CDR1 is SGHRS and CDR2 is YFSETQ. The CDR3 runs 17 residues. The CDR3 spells CASSLSGGYSGANVLTF. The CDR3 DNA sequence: TGCGCCAGCAGCTTAAGCGGGGGTTACTCTGGGGCCAACGTCCTGACTTTC.

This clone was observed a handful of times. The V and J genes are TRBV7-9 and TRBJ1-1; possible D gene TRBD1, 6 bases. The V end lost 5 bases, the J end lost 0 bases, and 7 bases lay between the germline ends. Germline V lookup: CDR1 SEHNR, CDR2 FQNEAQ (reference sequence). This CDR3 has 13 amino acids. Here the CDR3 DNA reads TGTGCCAGCAGCGGACAGTTGAACACTGAAGCTTTCTTT. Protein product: CASSGQLNTEAFF.

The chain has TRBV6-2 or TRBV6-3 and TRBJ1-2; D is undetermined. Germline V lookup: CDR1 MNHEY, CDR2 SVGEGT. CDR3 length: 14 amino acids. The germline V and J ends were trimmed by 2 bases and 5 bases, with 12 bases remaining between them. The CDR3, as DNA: TGTGCCAGCAGTTACGTGGCGGGTGGATATGGCTACACCTTC. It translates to CASSYVAGGYGYTF.

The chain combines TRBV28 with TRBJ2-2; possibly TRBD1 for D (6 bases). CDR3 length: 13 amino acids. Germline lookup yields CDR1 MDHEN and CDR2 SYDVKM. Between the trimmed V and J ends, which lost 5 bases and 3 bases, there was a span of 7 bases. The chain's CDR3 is CASSPGDTGELFF. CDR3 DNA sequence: TGTGCCAGCAGTCCAGGGGACACCGGGGAGCTGTTTTTT.

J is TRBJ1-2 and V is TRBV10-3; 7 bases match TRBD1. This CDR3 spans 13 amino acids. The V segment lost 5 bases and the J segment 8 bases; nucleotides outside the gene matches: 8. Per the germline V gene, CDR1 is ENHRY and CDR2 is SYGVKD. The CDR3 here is CAISTTGEGGYTF. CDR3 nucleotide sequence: TGTGCCATCAGTACTACAGGGGAAGGCGGCTACACCTTC.

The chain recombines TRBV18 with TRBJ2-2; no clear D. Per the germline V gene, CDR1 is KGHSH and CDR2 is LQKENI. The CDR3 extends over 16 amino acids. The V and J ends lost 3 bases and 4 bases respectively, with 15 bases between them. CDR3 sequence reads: CASSPGRQVRTGELFF. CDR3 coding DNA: TGTGCCAGCTCACCGGGTCGGCAGGTCCGCACCGGGGAGCTGTTTTTT.

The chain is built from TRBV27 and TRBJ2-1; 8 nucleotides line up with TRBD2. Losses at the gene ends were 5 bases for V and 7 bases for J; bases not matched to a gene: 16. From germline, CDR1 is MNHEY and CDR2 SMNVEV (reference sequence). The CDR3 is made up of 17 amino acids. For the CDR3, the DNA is TGTGCCAGCAGTCCTAGAATAGCGGGATTTTTGGATAATGAGCAGTTCTTC. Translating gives CASSPRIAGFLDNEQFF.